Following are 13 T cell receptor beta chains from one sample sequenced in a study of T-cell memory formation after mild COVID-19 (dated by TCRdb to the early 2020s). Library preparation employed 5' RACE. TCRdb records Illumina NovaSeq 6000 as the sequencer. TCRdb cleaned the public reads at Q25 with fastp, built clones with MiXCR and kept in-frame beta chains. Rows with a matching CDR3 protein are joined into one entry that keeps the most common DNA and genes. The sample profile shows under 450,000 distinct CDR3 sequences; roughly 14% of them were found once. In total, the top ten clones hold under 25% of the sample. Sequencing was carried out using PBMCs or a T cell subset sorted from them (not recorded which). The receptors here all came from a man aged 18 to 29 who had mild COVID-19 (a few samples of this study predate the infection). The sample titles of this study are shuffled in the database, so cell type and time point are left out; the donor was told from shared clones.

In this sample, this clonotype turned up a few times. V is TRBV6-6 and J is TRBJ2-2; D possibly uses TRBD1 or TRBD2 (7 bases each). The V gene's germline CDR1 is MNHNY and CDR2 SVGAGI (reference sequence). Trimming left V 2 bases short and J 7 bases short, with 14 bases between. The CDR3 consists of 15 residues. The CDR3 reads CASSYPGGGLGELFF. The DNA of the CDR3 is TGTGCCAGCAGTTACCCAGGGGGGGGTCTCGGGGAGCTGTTTTTT.

This clonotype was seen only a few times. At one end, the junction sequence differs from germline, possibly due to a read error. The rearrangement joins TRBV7-2 to TRBJ2-7, with D perhaps TRBD1 (5 bases). Germline CDR1 is SGHTA and CDR2 is FQGNSA. CDR3 length equals 16 residues. The CDR3 region has the DNA TGTGCCAGCAGCTTAGCGCGCGTCAGGGTCTCCTCCGAGCAGTACTTC. This sequence encodes CASSLARVRVSSEQYF.

This clonotype was counted between two and nine times. The rearrangement uses TRBV4-3 and TRBJ2-3; TRBD2 aligns across 11 bases. V lost 2 bases and J lost 3; bases outside the gene matches: 1. This CDR3 region has 15 residues. Per germline, CDR1 LGHNA and CDR2 YSLEER. The CDR3 loop reads CASSQRTSGTDTQYF. CDR3 in DNA: TGCGCCAGCAGCCAAAGGACTAGCGGGACAGATACGCAGTATTTT.

This chain joins TRBV20-1 and TRBJ2-1, with 8 positions matching TRBD2. Losses at the gene ends were 5 bases for V and 7 bases for J; bases not matched to a gene: 7. The CDR3 is 13 amino acids. Germline CDR1 DFQATT, CDR2 SNEGSKA (reference sequence). CDR3 nucleotides: TGCAGTGCTTGGGGGACTAGGGCTAATGAGCAGTTCTTC. It codes for CSAWGTRANEQFF.

The V gene is TRBV7-3, the J gene TRBJ2-2; 14 nucleotides agree with TRBD2. CDR1 SGHTA and CDR2 FQGTGA come from the germline V gene. The CDR3 runs to 17 residues. The junction had 6 bases not matched to a gene; V was cut back by 5 bases and J by 4 bases. The CDR3 region is CASSAGTSGGITGELFF. CDR3 sequence (DNA): TGTGCCAGCAGCGCCGGGACTAGCGGGGGAATCACCGGGGAGCTGTTTTTT.

This clonotype was observed a handful of times. This chain links TRBV20-1 with TRBJ2-3; 12 bases line up with TRBD2. J lost 3 bases, V lost 2 bases, and 6 bases had no gene match. The germline V gene encodes CDR1 DFQATT and CDR2 SNEGSKA (reference sequence). This CDR3 spans 16 amino acids. CDR3 loop: CSARPSGGAGTDTQYF. The CDR3 nucleotides read TGCAGTGCTAGACCTAGCGGGGGGGCCGGGACAGATACGCAGTATTTT.

This clonotype was detected a few times. The rearrangement links TRBV20-1 to TRBJ2-3; TRBD1 is a possible D gene (6 bases). V dropped 6 bases and J dropped 5 bases, with 18 bases sitting between them. CDR1 is DFQATT and CDR2 is SNEGSKA in the germline V gene (reference sequence). The CDR3 runs 14 residues. CDR3 in amino acids: CSARQATDQDTQYF. CDR3 in DNA: TGCAGTGCGCGACAGGCGACTGATCAAGATACGCAGTATTTT.

This clonotype was detected ten times or more. The V and J genes are TRBV5-6 and TRBJ2-5; 8 positions match TRBD2. The CDR3 has 15 amino acids. The trim removed 6 bases at V and 2 bases at J, leaving 9 bases unmatched. Germline CDR1 is SGHDT and CDR2 is YYEEEE. CDR3 coding DNA: TGTGCCAGCACCCGACTAGCGCCCCAACAAGAGACCCAGTACTTC. Residues: CASTRLAPQQETQYF.

CDR3 residues: CASSLESGMYEQYF. CDR3 bases: TGTGCCAGCAGCTTAGAGTCAGGGATGTACGAGCAGTACTTC. This chain uses TRBV7-2 with TRBJ2-7; TRBD1 might be the D (5 bases). The V end lost 1 base, the J end lost 4 bases, and 11 bases lay between the germline ends. CDR1 SGHTA and CDR2 FQGNSA come from the germline V gene. There are 14 residues in the CDR3.

This clonotype was seen many times. This chain uses TRBV12-3 or TRBV12-4 with TRBJ2-3, with 11 bases matching TRBD1. V lost 5 bases to trimming and J lost 6 bases; unmatched junction nucleotides: 10. This CDR3 spans 16 amino acids. CDR3 bases: TGTGCCAGCAGTCCCGCTGGGACAGGGGGAGCGGATACGCAGTATTTT. Amino acid sequence: CASSPAGTGGADTQYF.

The chain has TRBV4-3 and TRBJ1-1, with D perhaps TRBD1 (6 bases). CDR1 and CDR2 from the germline V gene are LGHNA and YSLEER. CDR3 length: 15 residues. V was trimmed by 3 bases and J by 5 bases, leaving 16 bases between them. Here the CDR3 reads CASSQQTGVGTEAFF. The CDR3 nucleotides are TGCGCCAGCAGCCAGCAGACAGGCGTCGGAACTGAAGCTTTCTTT.

This clonotype was counted between two and nine times. The gene calls are TRBV15 and TRBJ2-7, with D possibly being TRBD2 (5 bases). V was pared by 4 bases and J by 1 base, with 8 bases between. This CDR3 comprises 13 residues. From germline, CDR1 is LNHNV and CDR2 YYDKDF (reference sequence). CDR3 protein: CATSKSGSYEQYV. The CDR3 DNA reads as TGTGCCACCAGCAAAAGCGGTTCCTACGAGCAGTACGTC.

V and J are TRBV3-2 and TRBJ2-3; TRBD1 reflects the table's D call only, with no check against the DNA. TRBV3-2 is noted as a pseudogene. The CDR3 consists of 16 residues. CDR3 sequence: CASSQVRDPRVDTQYF. For the CDR3, the DNA is TGTGCCAGCAGCCAAGTAAGAGACCCCCGGGTAGATACGCAGTATTTT.